This paragraph covers one T cell receptor (beta chain) sequence. This entry comes from a study of PD-1 blockade in mismatch repair-deficient tumors. PCR or immunohistochemistry showed mismatch repair deficiency in every enrolled patient. This CDR3 has 15 residues. The junction had 4 bases not matched to a gene; V was cut back by 2 bases and J by 1 base. CDR1 and CDR2 from the germline V gene are LNHDA and SQIVND (reference sequence). The repertoire was sequenced with immunoSEQ multiplex PCR; TCRdb's copy has only in-frame clones and lacks some. This sample has 75,000 to 85,000 clones; roughly 80% occur once, and the top ten carry more than 2.5%.

The source was peripheral blood, collected 12 weeks after starting pembrolizumab. The origin of this receptor is an adult with mismatch repair-deficient cancer. The chain employs TRBV19 and TRBJ2-7, with 8 bases identical to TRBD1. For the CDR3, the DNA is TGTGCCAGTAGTATAAAGGGGACAGGATCCTACGAGCAGTACTTC. It translates to CASSIKGTGSYEQYF.